One sample yielded the 7 T cell receptor beta chains listed below, sequenced in a study of shared clonotypes between healthy human individuals. Using immunoSEQ multiplex PCR, the repertoire was profiled, and TCRdb retains in-frame clones only, with some absent. The sample yields 1,500,000 or so clones, about 98.5% seen once. Sequencing used naive CD4+ T cells sorted from blood. Subset meaning: CD45RA+ positively selected. The receptors were gathered from a man younger than 45 in good health.

The V gene is TRBV28, the J gene TRBJ2-7; TRBD1 matches at 10 bases. Looked up from germline, CDR1 is MDHEN and CDR2 is SYDVKM. V lost 8 bases and J lost 4; bases outside the gene matches: 14. This CDR3 region has 16 residues. The CDR3 coding sequence is TGTGCCAGCCAACCCCCCGGGGACAGGGGAAAATACGAGCAGTACTTC. Residues: CASQPPGDRGKYEQYF.

The gene calls are TRBV29-1 and TRBJ1-1; D remains ambiguous. CDR1 is SQVTM, CDR2 ANQGSEA, per germline. V was shortened by 4 bases and J by 3 bases, with 9 bases between the two germline ends. The CDR3 loop spans 12 amino acids. This chain's CDR3 is CSVGGRDTEAFF. CDR3 nucleotide sequence: TGCAGCGTTGGCGGGCGAGACACTGAAGCTTTCTTT.

As for this clone: Germline and junction disagree at one end, which may indicate a read error. The CDR3 spells CASSLTTSGSDTQYF. The CDR3 DNA follows: TGTGCTAGCAGCTTAACCACTAGCGGGAGTGATACGCAGTATTTT. The genes are TRBV7-7 and TRBJ2-3, with TRBD2 matching 11 bases. From germline, CDR1 is SSHAT and CDR2 FNYEAQ (reference sequence). The CDR3 runs 15 residues. Filled out from reference TRBV7-7 and TRBJ2-3, the complete variable domain reads GAGVSQSPRYKVTKRGQDVTLRCDPISSHATLYWYQQALGQGPEFLTYFNYEAQPDKSGLPSDRFSAERPEGSISTLTIQRTEQRDSAMYRCASSLTTSGSDTQYFGPGTRLTVL.

This chain links TRBV7-3 with TRBJ2-1, with 7 bases matching TRBD1. J lost 5 bases, V lost 2 bases, and 3 bases had no gene match. CDR1 and CDR2 (germline): SGHTA, FQGTGA. CDR3 length: 14 amino acids. In DNA, the CDR3 is TGTGCCAGCAGCTTAGGGACAGCGAACAATGAGCAGTTCTTC. It specifies CASSLGTANNEQFF.

This chain joins TRBV29-1 and TRBJ2-1, with 9 positions matching TRBD1. Germline trimming cut 5 bases from V and 7 bases from J; bases unmatched to any gene: 12. The CDR3 contains 15 residues. CDR1 is SQVTM, CDR2 ANQGSEA, per germline. The CDR3 DNA sequence: TGCAGCGTTTACGGGACAGGGATTTCATCGAATGAGCAGTTCTTC. Encoded protein: CSVYGTGISSNEQFF.

V usage is TRBV18 and J usage is TRBJ2-1, with a weak D call TRBD2 (6 bases). Per germline, CDR1 KGHSH and CDR2 LQKENI. This CDR3 has 14 residues. The V end was cut by 2 bases, the J end by 8 bases, with 13 bases between. Written as DNA, the CDR3 is TGTGCCAGCTCACCAGGGGTGACTAGGGATGAGCAGTTCTTC. It encodes CASSPGVTRDEQFF.

The genes are TRBV28 and TRBJ1-2, with D perhaps matching TRBD1 (6 bases). There are 17 residues in the CDR3. CDR1 is MDHEN and CDR2 is SYDVKM in the germline V gene. V was clipped by 3 bases and J by 0 bases, with 17 bases between them. The CDR3 sequence is CASSFVQGLGANYGYTF. The CDR3 coding sequence is TGTGCCAGCAGTTTCGTGCAGGGGTTGGGAGCTAACTATGGCTACACCTTC.